The 30 T cell receptor beta chains below all came from one sample that was sequenced in a study of memory CD4+ T cells and cytomegalovirus serostatus. Libraries were prepared by immunoSEQ multiplex PCR; TCRdb keeps only in-frame clonotypes and omits some of them. The data contain roughly 64,000 clones, approximately 80% of them singletons. Single viable CD3+CD4+CD8-CD45RO+ cells were sorted as the memory CD4+ T cells. Sequencing was done on a sample of memory CD4+ T cells from blood. The receptors originated from an adult in good health and CMV-seronegative.

This clone was seen more than once but under ten times. The V and J genes are TRBV28 and TRBJ1-2; D is unclear. Germline loops: CDR1 MDHEN, CDR2 SYDVKM. This CDR3 is 13 amino acids long. V lost 3 bases and J lost 4, with 9 bases in between. CDR3 nucleotide sequence: TGTGCCAGCAGTTTGGCCGACGCCTATGGCTACACCTTC. It specifies CASSLADAYGYTF.

The genes are TRBV9 and TRBJ2-2, with 7 bases lining up with TRBD1. The J segment lost 7 bases and the V segment lost 4 bases, leaving 7 bases of the junction unmatched. Germline V gene sequence: CDR1 SGDLS, CDR2 YYNGEE. The length of the CDR3 is 14 residues. CDR3 protein: CASSLQGSIGELFF. The CDR3 region has the DNA TGTGCCAGCAGCTTACAGGGGAGTATCGGGGAGCTGTTTTTT.

The chain employs TRBV18 and TRBJ2-1, with TRBD1 identical over 9 bases. The CDR3 covers 17 residues. The germline CDR1 and CDR2 sequences are KGHSH and LQKENI. With V trimmed by 4 bases and J by 4 bases, 11 bases remained unmatched. CDR3 loop: CASSLNPGQGFYNEQFF. The CDR3 DNA reads TGTGCCAGCTCACTAAACCCGGGACAGGGTTTTTACAATGAGCAGTTCTTC.

This chain connects TRBV19 to TRBJ1-1; 8 bases line up with TRBD1. Looked up from germline, CDR1 is LNHDA and CDR2 is SQIVND (reference sequence). Trimming at V came to 5 bases and at J to 1 base, leaving 6 bases not matched to a gene. The CDR3 has 15 amino acids. CDR3 sequence (DNA): TGTGCCAGTAGTCAGGGGGCCTCTGGGAACACTGAAGCTTTCTTT. Its protein product is CASSQGASGNTEAFF.

This chain links TRBV30 with TRBJ2-5, with TRBD2 as a possible D gene (5 bases). Germline-derived CDR1 and CDR2 are GTSNPN and SVGIG (reference sequence). The CDR3 is 13 residues long. V lost 2 bases and J 5 bases, leaving 12 bases between the germline ends. CDR3 nucleotide sequence: TGTGCCTGGAGTTGGGGAGTCTGGGAGACCCAGTACTTC. Its translation: CAWSWGVWETQYF. The variable domain in full, with the rest retrieved from reference TRBV30 and TRBJ2-5, is SQTIHQWPATLVQPVGSPLSLECTVEGTSNPNLYWYRQAAGRGLQLLFYSVGIGQISSEVPQNLSASRPQDRQFILSSKKLLLSDSGFYLCAWSWGVWETQYFGPGTRLLVL.

The rearrangement uses TRBV5-4 and TRBJ2-5, with D perhaps matching TRBD1 or TRBD2 (6 bases each). The V gene's germline CDR1 is SGHNT and CDR2 YYREEE (reference sequence). This CDR3 spans 14 amino acids. V lost 1 base and J lost 5, with 12 bases in between. The CDR3 reads CASSLWGAGETQYF. CDR3 sequence (DNA): TGTGCCAGCAGCTTGTGGGGGGCCGGGGAGACCCAGTACTTC.

This clone has only a few counts. The chain combines TRBV30 with TRBJ1-1; possibly TRBD1 for D (6 bases). The CDR3 has 15 residues. Trimming took off 1 base at V and 1 base at J, with 13 bases between the two ends. CDR1 and CDR2 (germline): GTSNPN, SVGIG (reference sequence). CDR3 nucleotide sequence: TGTGCCTGGAGTGAACTTGGACAGCAGAACACTGAAGCTTTCTTT. Protein product: CAWSELGQQNTEAFF. The full variable domain, rest sourced from reference TRBV30 and TRBJ1-1, is SQTIHQWPATLVQPVGSPLSLECTVEGTSNPNLYWYRQAAGRGLQLLFYSVGIGQISSEVPQNLSASRPQDRQFILSSKKLLLSDSGFYLCAWSELGQQNTEAFFGQGTRLTVV.

This rearrangement joins TRBV4-2 to TRBJ2-4, with 11 bases that match TRBD2. The CDR3 loop spans 19 amino acids. V was clipped by 0 bases and J by 0 bases; unmatched bases: 7. Germline values: CDR1 LGHNA, CDR2 YNFKEQ. CDR3 protein: CASSQDGLAGGQAKNIQYF. In DNA form, the CDR3 reads TGTGCCAGCAGCCAAGACGGACTAGCGGGTGGCCAAGCCAAAAACATTCAGTACTTC.

The chain has TRBV29-1 and TRBJ1-3; D is possibly TRBD1 (6 bases). The germline V gene has CDR1 SQVTM and CDR2 ANQGSEA. The V end lost 6 bases, the J end lost 4 bases, and 10 bases lay between the germline ends. The CDR3 has 12 residues. The CDR3 DNA reads as TGCAGCGTCGGGACAATCGGAAACACCATATATTTT. This sequence encodes CSVGTIGNTIYF.

The chain joins TRBV15 to TRBJ2-5; 15 positions agree with TRBD2. This CDR3 region has 18 residues. J lost 4 bases, V lost 3 bases, and 9 bases had no gene match. The V gene's germline CDR1 is LNHNV and CDR2 YYDKDF (reference sequence). The CDR3 sequence is CATSRGTSGGQRTETQYF. Here the CDR3 DNA reads TGTGCCACCAGCAGGGGGACTAGCGGGGGGCAGCGAACAGAGACCCAGTACTTC.

The rearrangement joins TRBV7-9 to TRBJ1-3; maybe TRBD1 (5 bases). V lost 5 bases to trimming and J lost 0 bases, with 8 bases between them. This CDR3 region has 14 residues. Germline CDR1 and CDR2: SEHNR and FQNEAQ (reference sequence). The CDR3 is CASSVTASGNTIYF. CDR3 DNA: TGTGCCAGCAGCGTGACAGCCTCTGGAAACACCATATATTTT.

V usage is TRBV7-9 and J usage is TRBJ2-2, with 7 bases that match TRBD1. The CDR3 totals 15 residues. V lost 1 base and J lost 1; bases outside the gene matches: 0. From germline, CDR1 is SEHNR and CDR2 FQNEAQ (reference sequence). In DNA form, the CDR3 reads TGTGCCAGCAGCTTAGGGACAGGGAACACCGGGGAGCTGTTTTTT. It is translated as CASSLGTGNTGELFF. Together with reference TRBV7-9 and TRBJ2-2, the CDR3 gives the full variable domain: DTGVSQNPRHKITKRGQNVTFRCDPISEHNRLYWYRQTLGQGPEFLTYFQNEAQLEKSRLLSDRFSAERPKGSFSTLEIQRTEQGDSAMYLCASSLGTGNTGELFFGEGSRLTVL.

The V and J genes are TRBV28 and TRBJ1-1, with a tentative D call TRBD1 (5 bases). V lost 7 bases and J 3 bases, leaving 9 bases between the germline ends. The length of the CDR3 is 12 residues. CDR1 is MDHEN and CDR2 is SYDVKM in the germline V gene. The CDR3 region is CASKVGDTEAFF. In nucleotides, the CDR3 is TGTGCCAGCAAGGTGGGGGACACTGAAGCTTTCTTT.

This sequence joins TRBV30 and TRBJ2-6; D is perhaps TRBD1 (6 bases). V was clipped by 7 bases and J by 3 bases, with 22 bases between them. The germline V gene has CDR1 GTSNPN and CDR2 SVGIG (reference sequence). The CDR3 has 17 residues. The CDR3 loop reads CASPVTAGAGGANVLTF. For the CDR3, the DNA is TGTGCCTCACCCGTTACGGCAGGGGCTGGTGGGGCCAACGTCCTGACTTTC.

The CDR3 protein is CAWSPLPVLGYTF. The CDR3 DNA reads as TGTGCCTGGAGTCCCTTACCGGTTCTTGGCTACACCTTC. The genes are TRBV30 and TRBJ1-2, with D unresolved. Germline assignment: CDR1 GTSNPN and CDR2 SVGIG (reference sequence). The CDR3 consists of 13 residues. V was trimmed by 2 bases and J by 7 bases, leaving 14 bases between them.

V gene TRBV5-1 combines with J gene TRBJ2-4; unclear D gene. Per the germline V gene, CDR1 is SGHRS and CDR2 is YFSETQ. The CDR3 length is 15 residues. Trimming left V 0 bases short and J 0 bases short, with 7 bases between. The CDR3: CASSLGNLAKNIQYF. The CDR3 DNA sequence: TGCGCCAGCAGCTTGGGCAACTTAGCCAAAAACATTCAGTACTTC.

This clone was seen a single time. The gene calls are TRBV19 and TRBJ2-2; D assignment may be TRBD1 or TRBD2 (5 bases each). Germline assignment: CDR1 LNHDA and CDR2 SQIVND (reference sequence). The length of the CDR3 is 15 residues. Trimming shortened V by 4 bases and J by 2 bases, and 11 bases separated the two germline ends. The CDR3 loop is CASSRPGRNTGELFF. Written as DNA, the CDR3 is TGTGCCAGTAGTAGACCGGGACGCAACACCGGGGAGCTGTTTTTT.

This chain links TRBV7-9 with TRBJ2-3; D unclear. Looked up from germline, CDR1 is SEHNR and CDR2 is FQNEAQ (reference sequence). With 1 base removed from V and 0 bases from J, the gap between germline ends came to 8 bases. The CDR3 is made up of 15 amino acids. Here the CDR3 DNA reads TGTGCCAGCAGCTTAGGCCAACCTAGCACAGATACGCAGTATTTT. It translates to CASSLGQPSTDTQYF. Full variable domain (missing parts from reference TRBV7-9 and TRBJ2-3): DTGVSQNPRHKITKRGQNVTFRCDPISEHNRLYWYRQTLGQGPEFLTYFQNEAQLEKSRLLSDRFSAERPKGSFSTLEIQRTEQGDSAMYLCASSLGQPSTDTQYFGPGTRLTVL.

Comment on this clone: The same CDR3 arises from other DNA sequences in this sample as well. The chain uses TRBV4-1 and TRBJ2-5; the match to TRBD2 covers 8 bases. The CDR3 is 15 amino acids. Germline CDR1 is MGHRA and CDR2 is YSYEKL. Trimming removed 3 bases from V and 3 bases from J; junction bases left unmatched: 6. The chain's CDR3 is CASSHLTSGEETQYF. The CDR3 nucleotides read TGCGCCAGCAGCCACCTTACTAGCGGTGAAGAGACCCAGTACTTC.

The chain links TRBV18 to TRBJ2-7, with 12 bases fitting TRBD2. Germline V gene lookup returns CDR1 KGHSH and CDR2 LQKENI. The CDR3 spans 16 residues. V shed 5 bases, J shed 2 bases, and the junction held 7 bases outside the gene matches. The CDR3 sequence: CASSATSGGNTYEQYF. CDR3 in DNA: TGTGCCAGCTCAGCTACTAGCGGGGGGAATACCTACGAGCAGTACTTC.

CDR3 region: CASSLGFKDGYTF. CDR3 DNA sequence: TGTGCCAGCAGCTTAGGCTTTAAGGACGGCTACACCTTC. The chain combines TRBV7-2 with TRBJ1-2; D gene uncertain. Per the germline V gene, CDR1 is SGHTA and CDR2 is FQGNSA. The length of the CDR3 is 13 residues. The ends were cut back, 1 base at V and 8 bases at J, with 11 bases in the middle.

This clone was detected once. The chain joins TRBV10-3 to TRBJ1-6; D is uncertain. CDR1 ENHRY and CDR2 SYGVKD come from the germline V gene. This CDR3 contains 15 residues. The V end was cut by 4 bases, the J end by 6 bases, with 13 bases between. The CDR3 protein is CAISVEWGSNSPLHF. The CDR3 bases are TGTGCCATCAGTGTGGAATGGGGATCTAATTCACCCCTCCACTTT.

In its sample, this clone was seen once. The gene calls are TRBV19 and TRBJ1-2; 8 bases line up with TRBD1. In germline, CDR1 is LNHDA, CDR2 SQIVND (reference sequence). The CDR3 loop spans 14 amino acids. V was pared by 6 bases and J by 4 bases, with 7 bases of the junction left unmatched. CDR3 nucleotide sequence: TGTGCCAGTAGCACAGGGGGAACGGCCTATGGCTACACCTTC. Translated: CASSTGGTAYGYTF.

Only a few counts were recorded for this clone. The V and J genes are TRBV5-6 and TRBJ1-1, with a tentative D call TRBD1 (5 bases). Germline lookup yields CDR1 SGHDT and CDR2 YYEEEE. The CDR3 is 14 residues long. Trimming stripped 0 bases from V and 5 bases from J, with 11 bases between. CDR3 nucleotides: TGTGCCAGCAGCTTGGGAGGGCGGGGGACTGAAGCTTTCTTT. Translated: CASSLGGRGTEAFF.

V and J are TRBV6-6 and TRBJ2-7; perhaps TRBD2 as D (6 bases). The CDR3 is 16 residues long. Germline V gives CDR1 MNHNY, CDR2 SVGAGI (reference sequence). Trimming took off 4 bases at V and 2 bases at J, with 18 bases between the two ends. CDR3 sequence: CASSSGLPVEAYEQYF. The CDR3 nucleotides are TGTGCCAGCAGTTCGGGACTCCCAGTGGAGGCCTACGAGCAGTACTTC.

The V and J genes are TRBV7-2 and TRBJ2-7; possible D gene TRBD2, 7 bases. Germline CDR1 and CDR2: SGHTA and FQGNSA. V lost 6 bases to trimming and J lost 1 base, with 16 bases between them. This CDR3 has 15 residues. CDR3 in DNA: TGTGCCAGCAGGCCCGGGGGGCAGGGGTCCTACGAGCAGTACTTC. Translated, it gives CASRPGGQGSYEQYF.

The rearrangement joins TRBV6-1 to TRBJ1-5; tentatively, D is TRBD1 (6 bases). The length of the CDR3 is 14 residues. From germline, CDR1 is MNHNS and CDR2 SASEGT. V was clipped by 10 bases and J by 7 bases, with 20 bases between them. The CDR3 nucleotides read TGTGCCACCCAGGGACAACCAAGGGGCCAGCCCCAGCATTTT. Protein: CATQGQPRGQPQHF.

V gene TRBV18 combines with J gene TRBJ2-2; no reliable D call. The CDR3 extends over 14 amino acids. Germline assignment: CDR1 KGHSH and CDR2 LQKENI. The V and J ends lost 4 bases and 2 bases respectively, with 8 bases between them. CDR3 sequence reads: CASSQVLNTGELFF. CDR3 DNA: TGTGCCAGCTCACAGGTCCTAAACACCGGGGAGCTGTTTTTT.

The V call is TRBV6-5, the J call TRBJ2-1, with 10 positions matching TRBD2. CDR1 is MNHEY, CDR2 SVGAGI, per germline. V dropped 5 bases and J dropped 3; count of bases not matched to a gene: 1. This CDR3 spans 14 amino acids. The CDR3 loop is CASSRTSGYNEQFF. The CDR3 DNA is TGTGCCAGCAGTCGGACTAGCGGCTACAATGAGCAGTTCTTC.

The chain has TRBV5-1 and TRBJ2-7, with 8 bases identical to TRBD2. Germline loops: CDR1 SGHRS, CDR2 YFSETQ. This CDR3 region has 14 residues. The V and J ends lost 3 bases and 0 bases, in that order; junction bases with no gene match: 2. The CDR3 is CASSSSGYSYEQYF. The CDR3 DNA sequence: TGCGCCAGCAGCTCTAGCGGGTACTCCTACGAGCAGTACTTC.